Presented here are 14 T cell receptor beta chains from one specimen sequenced in a study of shared clonotypes between healthy human individuals. Assay: immunoSEQ multiplex PCR; the TCRdb copy retains only in-frame clones and omits some. Among about 450,000 clones listed, roughly 78% were seen once. Sequencing used PBMCs. The source of these receptors is a woman aged 40 to 50 in good health. Some clones in this sample may be carry-over from other donors' samples.

This chain joins TRBV6-5 and TRBJ2-2, with 9 bases matching TRBD1. This CDR3 has 14 residues. Germline V lookup: CDR1 MNHEY, CDR2 SVGAGI. Trimming at V came to 8 bases and at J to 5 bases, leaving 6 bases not matched to a gene. CDR3 protein: CASGTGKGTGELFF. The CDR3 bases are TGTGCCAGCGGGACAGGGAAGGGGACCGGGGAGCTGTTTTTT.

This chain joins TRBV27 and TRBJ1-1; TRBD1 might be the D (5 bases). The CDR3 has 14 residues. Germline V CDR1 and CDR2: MNHEY, SMNVEV (reference sequence). Trimming cost V 6 bases and J 1 base, with 12 bases left between them. The CDR3 bases are TGTGCCAGCAGCCCAGGGACCTCGAACACTGAAGCTTTCTTT. It codes for CASSPGTSNTEAFF.

The V and J genes are TRBV28 and TRBJ1-2; 11 nucleotides line up with TRBD1. V lost 5 bases to trimming and J lost 7 bases; unmatched junction nucleotides: 12. Germline V gene data show CDR1 as MDHEN and CDR2 as SYDVKM. This CDR3 has 16 amino acids. CDR3 sequence reads: CASSPGTGGLGAGYTF. The CDR3 DNA reads as TGTGCCAGCAGTCCTGGGACAGGGGGTCTCGGGGCTGGCTACACCTTC.

The rearrangement links TRBV28 to TRBJ1-5, with TRBD1 as a possible D gene (5 bases). The germline V gene has CDR1 MDHEN and CDR2 SYDVKM. Trimming left V 6 bases short and J 5 bases short, with 23 bases between. There are 17 residues in the CDR3. The CDR3 DNA reads TGTGCCAGCAGCCCTCAGGAGACAGTACTATATTATCAGCCCCAGCATTTT. It codes for CASSPQETVLYYQPQHF. Full variable domain (outside the CDR3, taken from reference TRBV28 and TRBJ1-5): DVKVTQSSRYLVKRTGEKVFLECVQDMDHENMFWYRQDPGLGLRLIYFSYDVKMKEKGDIPEGYSVSREKKERFSLILESASTNQTSMYLCASSPQETVLYYQPQHFGDGTRLSIL.

The chain links TRBV7-9 to TRBJ1-5; TRBD1 might be the D (5 bases). The CDR3 has 13 amino acids. V lost 5 bases, J lost 4 bases, and 9 bases lay in between. The germline gives CDR1 SEHNR, CDR2 FQNEAQ (reference sequence). The CDR3 reads CASSREGNQPQHF. In DNA form, the CDR3 reads TGTGCCAGCAGCCGCGAGGGGAATCAGCCCCAGCATTTT.

This clone was counted a few times. The V call is TRBV5-6, the J call TRBJ1-4; D is uncertain. V was trimmed by 0 bases and J by 6 bases, leaving 6 bases between them. The V gene's germline CDR1 is SGHDT and CDR2 YYEEEE. The CDR3 extends over 13 amino acids. CDR3: CASSLGGDEKLFF. The CDR3, as DNA: TGTGCCAGCAGCTTGGGCGGGGATGAAAAACTGTTTTTT. Drawing the rest from reference TRBV5-6 and TRBJ1-4, the complete variable domain is DAGVTQSPTHLIKTRGQQVTLRCSPKSGHDTVSWYQQALGQGPQFIFQYYEEEERQRGNFPDRFSGHQFPNYSSELNVNALLLGDSALYLCASSLGGDEKLFFGSGTQLSVL.

This clone was seen a single time. CDR3 in amino acids: CASSWLQGRNQPQHF. Written as DNA, the CDR3 is TGTGCCAGCAGTTGGTTACAGGGTCGCAATCAGCCCCAGCATTTT. This chain connects TRBV28 to TRBJ1-5; tentatively, D is TRBD1 (6 bases). V was pared by 4 bases and J by 2 bases, with 12 bases between. The CDR3 has 15 amino acids. Germline loops: CDR1 MDHEN, CDR2 SYDVKM. Supplemented by reference TRBV28 and TRBJ1-5, the full variable domain reads DVKVTQSSRYLVKRTGEKVFLECVQDMDHENMFWYRQDPGLGLRLIYFSYDVKMKEKGDIPEGYSVSREKKERFSLILESASTNQTSMYLCASSWLQGRNQPQHFGDGTRLSIL.

In this sample, this clone turned up many times. This rearrangement joins TRBV7-8 to TRBJ1-1; possible D gene TRBD1, 5 bases. Deletions cut 5 bases from V and 5 bases from J, with 12 bases between. CDR3 length equals 13 residues. Germline assignment: CDR1 SGHVS and CDR2 FQNEAQ. The CDR3: CASSLWGGTEAFF. CDR3 nucleotide sequence: TGTGCCAGCAGCCTCTGGGGGGGAACTGAAGCTTTCTTT.

J is TRBJ2-2 and V is TRBV6-1; D unclear. The germline CDR1 and CDR2 sequences are MNHNS and SASEGT. Trimming shortened V by 1 base and J by 2 bases, and 5 bases separated the two germline ends. This CDR3 has 14 amino acids. CDR3 region: CASSEEPNTGELFF. Here the CDR3 DNA reads TGTGCCAGCAGTGAAGAACCTAACACCGGGGAGCTGTTTTTT.

The chain combines TRBV6-6 with TRBJ2-7; maybe TRBD1 (5 bases). The CDR3 runs 15 residues. V was cut by 5 bases and J by 1 base, with 15 bases left in between. The germline V gene has CDR1 MNHNY and CDR2 SVGAGI (reference sequence). The CDR3: CASSTFRVGSYEQYF. Written as DNA, the CDR3 is TGTGCCAGCAGTACATTCAGGGTCGGGTCCTACGAGCAGTACTTC.

The CDR3 sequence: CASSRLAGVNEQFF. The CDR3 nucleotides are TGTGCCAGCAGCCGACTAGCGGGAGTAAATGAGCAGTTCTTC. The chain employs TRBV7-2 and TRBJ2-1, with 12 bases identical to TRBD2. Germline-derived CDR1 and CDR2 are SGHTA and FQGNSA. The length of the CDR3 is 14 residues. Germline trimming cut 5 bases from V and 7 bases from J; bases unmatched to any gene: 3.

This clone was counted once. J is TRBJ2-1 and V is TRBV27, with TRBD1 matching 9 bases. CDR1 and CDR2 from the germline V gene are MNHEY and SMNVEV (reference sequence). The ends lost 5 bases at V and 6 bases at J; junction bases unmatched: 17. The CDR3 consists of 18 residues. The CDR3 coding sequence is TGTGCCAGCAGTATCCTACTACAGGGGGCGGGTAGGGGCAATGAGCAGTTCTTC. This translates into CASSILLQGAGRGNEQFF.

Worth noting for this clone: One end of the junction varies from germline; a read error may be responsible. The same CDR3 also results from other DNA sequences found in this sample. The chain is built from TRBV15 and TRBJ2-6; possibly TRBD1 for D (5 bases). Germline lookup yields CDR1 LNHNV and CDR2 YYDKDF (reference sequence). This CDR3 region has 18 residues. Written as DNA, the CDR3 is TGTGCCACCAGCAGAGATCCCAGCCGGATGGCTGGGGCCAATGTCCTGACTTTC. Amino acids: CATSRDPSRMAGANVLTF.

The J gene is TRBJ2-3, the V gene TRBV6-4; TRBD1 matches 11 bases. V lost 7 bases, J lost 4 bases, and 4 bases stayed unmatched. The CDR3 loop spans 14 amino acids. Germline CDR1 reads MRHNA; CDR2 reads SNTAGT. The CDR3 sequence is CASKRDRGSDTQYF. The CDR3 nucleotides read TGTGCCAGCAAAAGGGACAGGGGGTCAGATACGCAGTATTTT.